This TCR beta chain was found in a study of OX40 agonist ivuxolimab in advanced cancers. Study-level background: Ivuxolimab was an agonistic, fully human IgG2 monoclonal antibody directed against OX40 (CD134), a costimulatory receptor. In the dose-escalation cohort, roughly 80% of patients were male, and the mean age was approximately 55 years, with a range of 23 to 79. Partial responses occurred in three dose-escalation patients, of whom one had hepatocellular carcinoma and two had cutaneous melanoma. Of the roughly 54 dose-escalation patients, hepatocellular carcinoma was present in about 20, melanoma in approximately 15, renal cell carcinoma in 9 and head and neck cancer in 9. Intravenous ivuxolimab was administered to patients every 2 weeks at six dose levels: 0.01, 0.1, 0.3, 1.5, 3 and 10 mg/kg. The paper reports the monotherapy dose-escalation portion (N of about 47 patients) of the phase I ivuxolimab trial. Prior anti-PD-1, anti-PD-L1 or anti-CTLA-4 therapy was permitted, and approximately 41% of dose-escalation patients had received checkpoint inhibitors. Peripheral TCRbeta sequencing was intended to test whether TCR sequence diversity was altered and clonal T-cell expansion was caused by ivuxolimab.

To note about this clone: Its antigen is unknown. No qualities accompany the bases; no much larger clone lies one base away.

For sequencing of the TCRbeta CDR3 region, genomic DNA was extracted from the sorted cells. TCRbeta CDR3 regions were sequenced using the immunoSEQ Assay. This immuneACCESS table, as held by TCRdb, lists in-frame sequences with V and J called but not all clones. Of the missing ones, under half trace to an unresolved V gene in checked studies; the others have no known cause. The sample table records roughly 77,000 clones; roughly 89% of these occur just once. The ten largest clones add up to 0.6% to 0.7% of the sample. Overall study outcomes, separate from this receptor: At doses of 0.1 to 3.0 mg/kg, clonal expansion of both CD4+ and CD8+ T cells in blood was seen between baseline and week 6. After ivuxolimab, CD8+ T cells had more expanded clones than CD4+ T cells on average. The antigen specificity of the peripheral T cells that underwent clonal expansion was not determined. Low levels of normalized T-cell clonal expansion were also seen in some patients who did not respond. In the 0.1-3.0 mg/kg groups, partial responders were among the patients with the lowest normalized peripheral clonal expansion, particularly in CD8+ T cells.

According to the germline V gene (reference sequence), CDR1 reads LNHNV and CDR2 reads YYDKDF. Including the terminal cysteine and phenylalanine, the CDR3 comprises 18 residues. This entry keeps only the CDR3 DNA: 54 bases, framed from base 1. V loses 2 bases of germline sequence and J loses 1 base, and the interval between the two ends is 17 bases. Patients with autoimmune disease history or receiving systemic immunosuppression were excluded from the trial. In every dose cohort, peripheral blood was drawn for TCR sequencing at baseline, cycle 4 day 1, and cycle 7 day 1. Samples came from an open-label, multicenter, first-in-human phase I dose-escalation trial of ivuxolimab. Adults with locally advanced or metastatic head and neck squamous cell, hepatocellular, melanoma or renal cell carcinoma were enrolled in the trial. Before TCR sequencing, CD4+ T cells and CD8+ T cells were sorted from peripheral blood as separate populations.

The sequence joins TRBV15 to TRBJ2-2; the D gene cannot be resolved reliably. This TCR was recovered from an adult with an advanced solid tumor such as melanoma, head and neck, liver or kidney cancer. Sample: CD4+ or CD8+ T cells sorted from blood, taken in a trial of the OX40 agonist ivuxolimab. The CDR3 reads as follows: CATSRHRDVGQNTGELFF. The nucleotides are TGTGCCACCAGCAGACATAGAGATGTAGGGCAGAACACCGGGGAGCTGTTTTTT.